The 25 T cell receptor beta chains below come from one sample, sequenced in a study of T-cell reconstitution after alpha-beta-depleted transplantation in children. Using unique molecular identifiers, the investigators prepared the TCRbeta library. MiXCR, run by TCRdb on the PCR reads, gives a single entry per CDR3 protein. Found here are fewer than 200,000 distinct CDR3 sequences, approximately 7% of them singletons; the top ten hold around 3%. Source: PBMCs from the stem cell graft donor, taken from the stem cell graft. The receptors derive from a human donor who donated a stem cell graft to a child with Wiskott-Aldrich syndrome.

This clonotype was found many times. This chain uses TRBV29-1 with TRBJ2-7; 7 bases line up with TRBD1. Per the germline V gene, CDR1 is SQVTM and CDR2 is ANQGSEA. The CDR3 contains 14 residues. V shed 6 bases, J shed 0 bases, and the junction held 8 bases outside the gene matches. CDR3: CSVVQGSHSYEQYF. CDR3 DNA sequence: TGCAGCGTCGTACAGGGGTCCCACTCCTACGAGCAGTACTTC.

This clonotype has ten or more counts. The chain carries TRBV29-1 and TRBJ2-1; D possibly uses TRBD1 or TRBD2 (5 bases each). Germline V gene lookup returns CDR1 SQVTM and CDR2 ANQGSEA. Between the trimmed V and J ends, which lost 8 bases and 7 bases, there was a span of 9 bases. There are 10 residues in the CDR3. DNA for the CDR3: TGCAGCCTTGGGGGTAATGAGCAGTTCTTC. Its protein is CSLGGNEQFF.

Many counts were recorded for this clonotype. V and J are TRBV6-5 and TRBJ2-5; D is possibly TRBD1 or TRBD2 (5 bases each). Trimming took off 4 bases at V and 4 bases at J, with 16 bases between the two ends. This CDR3 contains 15 residues. Germline CDR1 MNHEY, CDR2 SVGAGI. The CDR3, as DNA: TGTGCCAGCAGTTCCGGGACCCCAGGGCGAGAGACCCAGTACTTC. Protein product: CASSSGTPGRETQYF.

This clonotype was seen repeatedly, ten times or more. The chain joins TRBV4-1 to TRBJ1-2; D is ambiguous. Trimming took off 0 bases at V and 2 bases at J, with 16 bases between the two ends. The CDR3 has 17 amino acids. CDR1 MGHRA and CDR2 YSYEKL come from the germline V gene. The CDR3 nucleotides read TGCGCCAGCAGCCAAGATGACTTATCCGCAATCAACTATGGCTACACCTTC. This encodes CASSQDDLSAINYGYTF.

This clonotype appeared many times. This chain joins TRBV12-3 or TRBV12-4 and TRBJ2-1; unclear D gene. V gave up 9 bases and J gave up 5 bases, with 8 bases separating them. This CDR3 is built from 11 residues. The CDR3 DNA follows: TGTGCCAGTCCTCCCCACAATGAGCAGTTCTTC. Residues: CASPPHNEQFF.

Ten or more counts support this clonotype. J is TRBJ2-7 and V is TRBV5-1; D ambiguous. This CDR3 spans 14 amino acids. V lost 4 bases to trimming and J lost 2 bases, with 13 bases between them. Germline CDR1 and CDR2: SGHRS and YFSETQ. Here the CDR3 DNA reads TGCGCCAGCAGCCAAAGATGGCCAACCTACGAGCAGTACTTC. This encodes CASSQRWPTYEQYF.

The CDR3 nucleotides are TGTGCCAGCAGCTCTGGGGGCTCGGGTAATGAAAAACTGTTTTTT. Translated: CASSSGGSGNEKLFF. The rearrangement links TRBV7-2 to TRBJ1-4, with D maybe TRBD1 (6 bases). Germline V gene data show CDR1 as SGHTA and CDR2 as FQGNSA. The CDR3 contains 15 residues. V dropped 4 bases and J dropped 4 bases, with 13 bases sitting between them.

The sample holds many counts of this clonotype. This chain joins TRBV7-6 and TRBJ2-3, with D unresolved. Trimming took 8 bases from V and 1 from J, leaving 13 bases between them. The CDR3 loop spans 14 amino acids. Germline V gene sequence: CDR1 SGHVS, CDR2 FNYEAQ. DNA of the CDR3: TGTGCCAGCCCCCACGGCGACCGCACAGATACGCAGTATTTT. Its protein is CASPHGDRTDTQYF.

This clonotype was counted ten times or more. V is TRBV27 and J is TRBJ1-5; D gene ambiguous. The germline V gene encodes CDR1 MNHEY and CDR2 SMNVEV (reference sequence). The CDR3 sequence is 17 residues long. V was clipped by 1 base and J by 3 bases, with 16 bases between them. CDR3 sequence (DNA): TGTGCCAGCAGTTTATTTGCCGTGGACCCCAACAATCAGCCCCAGCATTTT. Its translation: CASSLFAVDPNNQPQHF.

This clonotype occurred a few times. The chain is built from TRBV5-1 and TRBJ1-1, with 10 bases identical to TRBD1. Germline V CDR1 and CDR2: SGHRS, YFSETQ. The J segment lost 6 bases and the V segment lost 0 bases, leaving 5 bases of the junction unmatched. CDR3 size: 15 residues. CDR3 region: CASSLVSGQGAEAFF. CDR3 coding DNA: TGCGCCAGCAGCTTGGTTTCAGGACAGGGGGCTGAAGCTTTCTTT. Looking up the rest from reference TRBV5-1 and TRBJ1-1 gives the full variable domain: KAGVTQTPRYLIKTRGQQVTLSCSPISGHRSVSWYQQTPGQGLQFLFEYFSETQRNKGNFPGRFSGRQFSNSRSEMNVSTLELGDSALYLCASSLVSGQGAEAFFGQGTRLTVV.

Ten or more counts support this clonotype. The rearrangement uses TRBV6-1 and TRBJ2-1, with 9 nucleotides matching TRBD1. The V gene's germline CDR1 is MNHNS and CDR2 SASEGT. Losses at the gene ends were 5 bases for V and 5 bases for J; bases not matched to a gene: 10. The CDR3 length is 16 residues. The CDR3 loop is CASSKQGALSDNEQFF. Here the CDR3 DNA reads TGTGCCAGCAGTAAACAGGGGGCCCTTTCCGACAATGAGCAGTTCTTC.

The table lists this clonotype with many counts. The chain uses TRBV25-1 and TRBJ1-1; D is unclear. The CDR3 is 16 residues long. Per the germline V gene, CDR1 is MGHDK and CDR2 is SYGVNS. V lost 2 bases to trimming and J lost 5 bases, with 18 bases between them. The CDR3: CASSEGRSAPGTEAFF. CDR3 DNA: TGTGCCAGCAGTGAAGGTAGGTCCGCCCCAGGAACTGAAGCTTTCTTT.

This clonotype was seen at least ten times. The gene calls are TRBV24-1 and TRBJ2-1; tentatively, D is TRBD2 (6 bases). Trimming pared 3 bases from V and 9 bases from J, leaving 14 bases between. CDR1 and CDR2 from the germline V gene are KGHDR and SFDVKD. The CDR3 runs 14 residues. The CDR3 DNA reads as TGTGCCACCAGTGATCTAGAGGAGGGTGGTGAGCAGTTCTTC. Translating it yields CATSDLEEGGEQFF.

This clonotype was recorded at least ten times. This chain joins TRBV5-1 and TRBJ2-1; TRBD2 aligns across 10 bases. The CDR3 has 15 residues. V shed 5 bases, J shed 3 bases, and the junction held 5 bases outside the gene matches. Germline V CDR1 and CDR2: SGHRS, YFSETQ. The CDR3 sequence: CASRTGTSVYNEQFF. CDR3 nucleotides: TGCGCCAGCAGAACCGGGACTAGCGTCTACAATGAGCAGTTCTTC. The complete variable domain, with remaining parts taken from reference TRBV5-1 and TRBJ2-1, reads KAGVTQTPRYLIKTRGQQVTLSCSPISGHRSVSWYQQTPGQGLQFLFEYFSETQRNKGNFPGRFSGRQFSNSRSEMNVSTLELGDSALYLCASRTGTSVYNEQFFGPGTRLTVL.

This clonotype was found once. This may stem from a read error, because a much larger clone lies one nucleotide away. The chain employs TRBV12-3 or TRBV12-4 and TRBJ2-1; TRBD1 might be the D (6 bases). The V end lost 8 bases, the J end lost 3 bases, and 14 bases lay between the germline ends. The CDR3 contains 14 residues. The CDR3: CASDTGTYYNEQFF. CDR3 in DNA: TGTGCCAGCGACACCGGGACATACTACAATGAGCAGTTCTTC.

The rearrangement links TRBV27 to TRBJ2-3, with a tentative D call TRBD1 (6 bases). V was shortened by 8 bases and J by 9 bases, with 21 bases between the two germline ends. CDR3 length: 14 residues. Germline CDR1 and CDR2: MNHEY and SMNVEV (reference sequence). CDR3 residues: CASAATIQGHTQYF. CDR3 nucleotide sequence: TGTGCCAGCGCCGCCACTATACAGGGTCACACGCAGTATTTT.

This clonotype was seen repeatedly, ten times or more. CDR3 in amino acids: CASSLKRNTEAFF. The CDR3 coding sequence is TGCGCCAGCAGCTTGAAACGGAACACTGAAGCTTTCTTT. The V and J genes are TRBV5-1 and TRBJ1-1; no definite D call. Per the germline V gene, CDR1 is SGHRS and CDR2 is YFSETQ. Trimming cost V 1 base and J 1 base, with 5 bases left between them. The CDR3 extends over 13 amino acids.

In its sample, this clonotype was seen many times. The V call is TRBV7-9, the J call TRBJ2-7; D is unresolved. From germline, CDR1 is SEHNR and CDR2 FQNEAQ (reference sequence). V lost 2 bases to trimming and J lost 2 bases, with 7 bases between them. This CDR3 spans 13 amino acids. The CDR3 bases are TGTGCCAGCAGCTTAATCCGAACCTACGAGCAGTACTTC. It translates to CASSLIRTYEQYF. Filled out from reference TRBV7-9 and TRBJ2-7, the complete variable domain reads DTGVSQNPRHKITKRGQNVTFRCDPISEHNRLYWYRQTLGQGPEFLTYFQNEAQLEKSRLLSDRFSAERPKGSFSTLEIQRTEQGDSAMYLCASSLIRTYEQYFGPGTRLTVT.

The gene calls are TRBV7-8 and TRBJ1-5, with 11 nucleotides matching TRBD1. This CDR3 is built from 15 residues. The V gene end was trimmed by 5 bases and the J gene end by 7 bases; junction bases not matched to a gene: 7. Looked up from germline, CDR1 is SGHVS and CDR2 is FQNEAQ. Here the CDR3 reads CASSTGTGGDQPQHF. CDR3 bases: TGTGCCAGCAGCACGGGGACAGGGGGAGACCAGCCCCAGCATTTT.

This clonotype was detected many times. Germline and junction disagree at one end, which may indicate a read error. The chain carries TRBV7-9 and TRBJ2-1, with 8 bases fitting TRBD2. Germline V lookup: CDR1 SEHNR, CDR2 FQNEAQ (reference sequence). The CDR3 is 13 residues long. CDR3 sequence (DNA): TGTGCCAGCAGCCCCCACGCGACTAGCGAGCGGTTCTTC. It encodes CASSPHATSERFF.

Many counts were recorded for this clonotype. V usage is TRBV12-3 or TRBV12-4 and J usage is TRBJ1-2; the D gene is possibly TRBD1 (5 bases). V lost 5 bases and J lost 0, with 13 bases in between. The CDR3 loop spans 15 amino acids. CDR3 bases: TGTGCCAGCAGTCTGACAGTCCAAGCTAACTATGGCTACACCTTC. Protein product: CASSLTVQANYGYTF.

This clonotype was observed many times. This rearrangement joins TRBV20-1 to TRBJ1-6; D perhaps matches TRBD1 (5 bases). Germline CDR1 reads DFQATT; CDR2 reads SNEGSKA (reference sequence). V was trimmed by 3 bases and J by 8 bases, leaving 11 bases between them. The CDR3 is 13 amino acids. CDR3: CSASQGDYSPLHF. Here the CDR3 DNA reads TGCAGTGCTAGTCAGGGTGACTATTCACCCCTCCACTTT.

The rearrangement joins TRBV20-1 to TRBJ2-4; D gene unclear. Trimming shortened V by 0 bases and J by 1 base, and 10 bases separated the two germline ends. Germline assignment: CDR1 DFQATT and CDR2 SNEGSKA (reference sequence). This CDR3 is 15 amino acids long. The CDR3 is CSAREASRAKNIQYF. The CDR3 DNA reads TGCAGTGCTAGAGAAGCCAGTCGGGCCAAAAACATTCAGTACTTC.

This clonotype was recorded many times. The V call is TRBV11-2, the J call TRBJ2-7; TRBD1 agrees at 7 bases. Germline trimming cut 5 bases from V and 1 base from J; bases unmatched to any gene: 8. Germline lookup yields CDR1 SGHAT and CDR2 FQNNGV. The CDR3 contains 15 residues. The CDR3 is CASSLWDRSSYEQYF. The CDR3 nucleotides are TGTGCCAGCAGCCTCTGGGACAGATCGTCCTACGAGCAGTACTTC.

The table lists this clonotype with many counts. The gene calls are TRBV12-3 or TRBV12-4 and TRBJ2-4; D may be TRBD1 (6 bases). This CDR3 has 16 amino acids. V was cut by 1 base and J by 1 base, with 11 bases left in between. CDR3 loop: CASSLVQGFAKNIQYF. CDR3 DNA: TGTGCCAGCAGTTTAGTCCAGGGGTTTGCCAAAAACATTCAGTACTTC.